This record covers a single T cell receptor beta chain. This clonotype was counted ten times or more. Its specific antigen is unknown. Base qualities are missing; no much larger clone stands one base away. The data belong to a study of T cell repertoires in cytomegalovirus infection (dated by TCRdb to about 2019). About the full investigation: Donor HLA type was relevant to the analysis, as public TCR beta signatures indicated carriage of CMV infection together with the matching HLA type.

The CDR3 runs 15 residues from the cysteine to the phenylalanine. Only the CDR3 DNA is retained, 45 bases long and in frame from the first base. Trimming leaves V shorter by 6 bases and J shorter by 1 base, with the junction holding 5 bases beyond the gene matches. CDR1 MDHEN and CDR2 SYDVKM were looked up in the germline V gene. On the study overall, not on this receptor specifically: The ex vivo response was dominated by HLA-C-restricted CMV-specific TCR beta clonotypes, and the single most frequent clonotype in two of eight donors was supplied by these HLA-C-restricted clonotypes. Carriers of CMV infection plus the relevant HLA type were discriminated by the cumulative frequency of public TCR beta family members in the study cohort and in an independent roughly 340-donor cohort.

The run used an Illumina HiSeq 1500. TCRdb reworked the public reads: Q25 trimming with fastp, MiXCR clone assembly, productive beta chains retained. Every entry covers one CDR3 protein and lists the most common genes and DNA from its rows. Within this sample are 200,000 to 300,000 distinct CDR3 sequences, with about 5.9% of them counted one time only. 6.5% of the sample lies in the top ten. The rearranged segments are TRBV28 and TRBJ2-2; 7 nucleotides in the junction match TRBD1. The sequence derives from a human donor in good health (CMV status not recorded). Some clones in this sample may be carry-over from other donors' samples. The specimen was PBMCs. The DNA reads as follows: TGTGCCAGCAGGCCGGGACAGCTGAACACCGGGGAGCTGTTTTTT. Translated, it gives CASRPGQLNTGELFF.